The clone carrying this T cell receptor (beta chain) was detected a few times. Its antigen is unknown. This entry belongs to a study of spatial heterogeneity in lung cancer. Every TCR cDNA molecule carried a tag that served as a unique molecular identifier. TCRdb re-analysed the 5' RACE reads in MiXCR, keeping a single row per CDR3 protein. The repertoire consists of over 14,000 distinct CDR3 sequences, with approximately 7.4% occurring once and the leading ten covering approximately 8.7%. Broader study findings: The study found that expanded intratumoral alpha and beta TCR counts tracked tumor mutation counts. In tumor T cells, estimated coverage reached about 7% for alpha chains and approximately 12% for beta chains.

As to time point: sample taken at primary tumor resection. This TCR derives from a male donor with early-stage non-small cell lung cancer. The sample consisted of lung tumor tissue, taken at surgery.

DNA for the CDR3: TGCGCCAGCAGCTTGGACCCGGACGGCCTTATCTACGAGCAGTACTTC. Amino acid sequence: CASSLDPDGLIYEQYF. The V gene is TRBV5-1, the J gene TRBJ2-7; unclear D gene. From germline, CDR1 is SGHRS and CDR2 YFSETQ. Trimming removed 0 bases at V and 3 bases at J, with 16 bases between. The CDR3 is 16 residues long.